This T cell receptor (beta chain) was sequenced for a study of spatial heterogeneity in lung cancer. Study background: More beta-chain than alpha-chain sequences were consistently detected.

The CDR3 loop spans 14 amino acids. The germline V and J ends were trimmed by 1 base and 4 bases, with 8 bases remaining between them. Germline assignment: CDR1 MGHRA and CDR2 YSYEKL. One entry per CDR3 protein, called by TCRdb with MiXCR from the 5' RACE reads. The sample consists of some 37,000 distinct CDR3 sequences, approximately 7.5% of them appearing once. Time point of the sample: sample taken at primary tumor resection. The donors comprised about 69 untreated early-stage non-small cell lung cancer patients. Whole RNA was taken from tumor, nontumor lung or frozen PBMC; it was then sequenced unsorted.

J is TRBJ1-5 and V is TRBV4-1, with D unclear. The clonotype originates from a male donor with early-stage non-small cell lung cancer. The sample consisted of PBMCs, taken at surgery. This CDR3 is CASSQVAPNQPQHF. For the CDR3, the DNA is TGCGCCAGCAGCCAAGTGGCCCCAAATCAGCCCCAGCATTTT.